Each of the 10 T cell receptor beta chains below was sequenced from the same sample in a study of regulatory T cells in long-lasting Graves disease. Time point given: persistent/refractory GD, antithyroid drugs over 5 years with positive TRAb. The TCR library was made from RNA that had been extracted from PBMCs in TRIzol. HTBI primers from iRepertoire and Arm-PCR of CDR3 regions yielded the TCR beta libraries. A single record per CDR3 protein comes from TCRdb applying MiXCR to the multiplex PCR reads. This table holds hundreds of thousands of distinct CDR3 sequences, 25% to 35% found once. The material sequenced was peripheral blood mononuclear cells (PBMCs), taken when the disease was refractory, from a patient treated with antithyroid drugs. The receptors derive from a female donor with Graves disease.

This chain links TRBV20-1 with TRBJ1-5; TRBD1 aligns across 7 bases. The CDR3 totals 14 residues. V gave up 3 bases and J gave up 5 bases; unmatched junction bases: 7. Germline V gene lookup returns CDR1 DFQATT and CDR2 SNEGSKA (reference sequence). The CDR3 DNA follows: TGCAGTGCTAGGGTGGGACAGCCATATCAGCCCCAGCATTTT. Amino acid sequence: CSARVGQPYQPQHF.

V gene TRBV28 combines with J gene TRBJ1-1; D possibly corresponds to TRBD1 (5 bases). Per germline, CDR1 MDHEN and CDR2 SYDVKM. Trimming stripped 3 bases from V and 7 bases from J, with 12 bases between. This CDR3 region has 13 residues. In DNA form, the CDR3 reads TGTGCCAGCAGTTTGCCCGTCCAGGGTGAAGCTTTCTTT. Translating gives CASSLPVQGEAFF.

V is TRBV6-2 or TRBV6-3 and J is TRBJ2-2; TRBD1 matches at 9 bases. Germline V CDR1 and CDR2: MNHEY, SVGEGT. The length of the CDR3 is 14 residues. Trimming cost V 4 bases and J 7 bases; bases outside gene matches: 4. The DNA for the CDR3 is TGTGCCAGCAGTTGGACAGGGGCAGGCGGGGAGCTGTTTTTT. This gives the protein CASSWTGAGGELFF.

This clonotype was seen more than once but under ten times. The gene calls are TRBV11-2 and TRBJ1-1; 9 bases map to TRBD1. The CDR3 length is 17 residues. Unmatched junction bases numbered 13, after V lost 5 bases and J lost 3 bases. Germline V CDR1 and CDR2: SGHAT, FQNNGV. The DNA for the CDR3 is TGTGCCAGCAGCCTTAGTCCGGGACAGGGTTTTCACACTGAAGCTTTCTTT. This translates into CASSLSPGQGFHTEAFF.

V is TRBV6-1 and J is TRBJ1-1; D unclear. V was trimmed by 7 bases and J by 0 bases, leaving 18 bases between them. This CDR3 has 16 amino acids. Germline V gene sequence: CDR1 MNHNS, CDR2 SASEGT. CDR3 nucleotide sequence: TGTGCCAGCAACCCCCGAACGGGAAGGGTGAACACTGAAGCTTTCTTT. It is translated as CASNPRTGRVNTEAFF.

This clonotype turned up a few times. The V and J genes are TRBV12-3 or TRBV12-4 and TRBJ2-2; 10 bases match TRBD2. The V and J ends lost 3 bases and 9 bases, in that order; junction bases with no gene match: 7. This CDR3 comprises 15 residues. The CDR3, as DNA: TGTGCCAGCAGTTTGGAAGCGGGAGGGAGCAGGGAGCTGTTTTTT. Its translation: CASSLEAGGSRELFF.

V and J are TRBV5-1 and TRBJ2-7; TRBD1 agrees at 8 bases. V shed 4 bases, J shed 5 bases, and the junction held 2 bases outside the gene matches. In germline, CDR1 is SGHRS, CDR2 YFSETQ. The CDR3 spans 12 residues. In DNA, the CDR3 is TGCGCCAGCAGCCCGGACAGGGACGAGCAGTACTTC. Translating gives CASSPDRDEQYF.

The chain carries TRBV11-2 and TRBJ2-7; D is possibly TRBD1 or TRBD2 (5 bases each). V was pared by 8 bases and J by 3 bases, with 17 bases between. In germline, CDR1 is SGHAT, CDR2 FQNNGV. CDR3 size: 14 residues. The CDR3 protein is CASSPLRGNYEQYF. As DNA, the CDR3 is TGTGCCAGCTCACCATTGAGGGGTAACTACGAGCAGTACTTC.

The chain recombines TRBV30 with TRBJ1-2; no firm D call. Germline lookup yields CDR1 GTSNPN and CDR2 SVGIG (reference sequence). Trimming left V 2 bases short and J 5 bases short, with 12 bases between. This CDR3 has 13 residues. The CDR3 DNA reads TGTGCCTGGAGTCCTGCCAGCTTATATGGCTACACCTTC. Its protein is CAWSPASLYGYTF.

The chain couples TRBV6-5 to TRBJ2-5; TRBD2 agrees at 10 bases. V trimming: 1 base; J trimming: 1 base; junction bases outside the gene matches: 3. The CDR3 runs to 16 residues. Looked up from germline, CDR1 is MNHEY and CDR2 is SVGAGI. The CDR3 DNA sequence: TGTGCCAGCAGTTACTTACCTAGCGGGGGCCAAGAGACCCAGTACTTC. The encoded protein is CASSYLPSGGQETQYF.